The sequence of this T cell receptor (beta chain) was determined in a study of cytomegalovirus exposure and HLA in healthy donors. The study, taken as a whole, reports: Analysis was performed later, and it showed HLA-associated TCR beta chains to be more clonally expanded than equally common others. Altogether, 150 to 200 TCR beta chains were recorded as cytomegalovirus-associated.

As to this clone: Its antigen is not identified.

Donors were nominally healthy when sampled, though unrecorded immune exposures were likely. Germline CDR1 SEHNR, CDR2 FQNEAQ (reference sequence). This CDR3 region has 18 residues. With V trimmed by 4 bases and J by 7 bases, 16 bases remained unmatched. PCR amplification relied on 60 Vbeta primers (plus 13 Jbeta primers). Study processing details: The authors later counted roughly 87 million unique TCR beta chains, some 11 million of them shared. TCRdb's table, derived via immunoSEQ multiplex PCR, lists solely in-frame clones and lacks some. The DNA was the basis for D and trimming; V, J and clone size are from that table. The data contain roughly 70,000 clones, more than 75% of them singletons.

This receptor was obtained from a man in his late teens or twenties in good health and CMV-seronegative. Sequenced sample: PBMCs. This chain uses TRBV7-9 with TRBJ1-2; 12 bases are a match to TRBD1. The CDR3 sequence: CASSSTVPGQGAQGGYTF. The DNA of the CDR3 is TGTGCCAGCAGCTCCACCGTCCCGGGACAGGGGGCGCAAGGTGGCTACACCTTC.